There are a few counts of the clone carrying this T cell receptor (beta chain). As yet, its antigen is unknown. The sample is drawn from a study of cytomegalovirus exposure and HLA in healthy donors. 60 Vbeta and 13 Jbeta primers were used in PCR. Libraries were prepared by immunoSEQ multiplex PCR; TCRdb keeps only in-frame clonotypes and omits some of them. The table lists about 78,000 clones, under 70% of them singletons. Germline loops: CDR1 SNHLY, CDR2 FYNNEI. The CDR3 extends over 15 amino acids. Trimming removed 9 bases from V and 4 bases from J; junction bases left unmatched: 7. General observations from the study: A later analysis reportedly found that, within productive TCRs, an Asian-associated ancestry cluster had fewer N-insertions than the mean observed across the approximately 670 donors. Cytomegalovirus-associated status was assigned to 150 or so TCR beta chains.

The sequence was obtained from a man younger than 45 in good health and CMV-seropositive. Input material: PBMCs. The chain recombines TRBV2 with TRBJ2-2; 11 nucleotides line up with TRBD2. The CDR3 DNA reads as TGTGCCAGTAATAGACTAGCGGGGTCCACCGGGGAGCTGTTTTTT. Its protein product is CASNRLAGSTGELFF.